These T cell receptor beta chains were read from a single sample in a study of multiple sclerosis patients with progressive multifocal leukoencephalopathy. Method: immunoSEQ multiplex PCR; TCRdb's copy keeps in-frame clones and lacks some. This sample has around 30,000 clones, with around 90% found just once. The source was PBMCs, collected from a patient treated with natalizumab. All receptors derive from a human donor with multiple sclerosis. Both conserved end residues are part of each CDR3.

TRBV7-8 CASSSGDQPQHF
TRBV5-5 CASSPAHGEQYF
TRBV7-8 CASSLSTGGYFYEQYF
TRBV10-3 CAISREWGTATYEQYF
TRBV29-1 CSVVPGGRAFF
TRBV4-1 CASSRMDREEETQYF
TRBV6-5 CASSYYARRRADTQYF
TRBV27 CASSKGGGAPFMNF
TRBV5-4 CASSLEQFTDTQYF
TRBV10-1 CASSDSQGVGTEAFF
TRBV5-1 CASSLAGSLGGNTIYF
TRBV2 CASSGGVTEAFF
TRBV11-2 CASSLDPGPAGELFF
TRBV7-6 CASTLGGRSYNEQFF
TRBV7-2 CASSLGLASAYEQYF
TRBV6-6 CASRYRGRNTEAFF
TRBV30 CAWQGGGAYNEQFF
TRBV2 CASSESLARTGELFF
TRBV7-9 CASSLAPGQGGYGYTF
TRBV10-3 CAISVQGWDGYTF